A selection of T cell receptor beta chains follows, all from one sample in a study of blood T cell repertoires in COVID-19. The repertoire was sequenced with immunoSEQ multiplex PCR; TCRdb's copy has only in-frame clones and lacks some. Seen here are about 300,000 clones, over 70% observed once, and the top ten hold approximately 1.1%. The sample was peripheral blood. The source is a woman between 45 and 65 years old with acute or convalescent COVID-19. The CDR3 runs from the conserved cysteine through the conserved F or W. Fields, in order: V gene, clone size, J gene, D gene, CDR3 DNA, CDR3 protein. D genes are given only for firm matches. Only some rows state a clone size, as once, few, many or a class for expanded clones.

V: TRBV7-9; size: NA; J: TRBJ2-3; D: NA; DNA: TGTGCCAGCAGCCAGCGTCCAGATACGCAGTATTTT; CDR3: CASSQRPDTQYF
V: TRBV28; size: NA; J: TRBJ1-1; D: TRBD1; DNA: TGTGCCAGCCTTAGAACCGGGACAGGGGACCTCACTGAAGCTTTCTTT; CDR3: CASLRTGTGDLTEAFF
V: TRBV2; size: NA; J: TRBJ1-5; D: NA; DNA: TGTGCCAGCGGGGGAAGGGGGAGCAATCAGCCCCAGCATTTT; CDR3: CASGGRGSNQPQHF
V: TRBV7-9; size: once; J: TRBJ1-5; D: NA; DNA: TGTGCCAGCAGCGCGTGGGGGGATCAGCCCCAGCATTTT; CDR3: CASSAWGDQPQHF
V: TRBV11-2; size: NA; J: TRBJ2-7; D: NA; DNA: TGTGCCAGCACCCAGCTCCAAAGAGGGGGAGAGCAGTACTTC; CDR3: CASTQLQRGGEQYF
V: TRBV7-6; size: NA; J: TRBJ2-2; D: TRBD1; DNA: TGTGCCAGCAGCCAGACAGGGACCGGGGAGCTGTTTTTT; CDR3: CASSQTGTGELFF
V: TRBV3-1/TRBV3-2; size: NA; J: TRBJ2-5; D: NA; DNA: TGTGCCAGCAGCCAACCGAGGACTGCTCAAGAGACCCAGTACTTC; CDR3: CASSQPRTAQETQYF
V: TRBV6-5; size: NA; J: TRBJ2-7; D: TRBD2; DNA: TGTGCCAGCAGTTACGGGGTAGCGGGCTACGAGCAGTACTTC; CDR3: CASSYGVAGYEQYF
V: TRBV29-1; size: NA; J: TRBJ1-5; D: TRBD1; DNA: TGCAGCGTTGGGGCAGGGGGCGGTCAGCCCCAGCATTTT; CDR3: CSVGAGGGQPQHF
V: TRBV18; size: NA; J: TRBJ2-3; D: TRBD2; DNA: TGTGCCAGCTTCCTCGCGCGGGAGAGATCCGATACGCAGTATTTT; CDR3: CASFLARERSDTQYF
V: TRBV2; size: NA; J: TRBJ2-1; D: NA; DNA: TGTGCCAGCAGCGCAGGGTCCTACAATGAGCAGTTCTTC; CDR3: CASSAGSYNEQFF
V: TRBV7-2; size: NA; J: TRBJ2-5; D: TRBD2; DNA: TGTGCCAGCAGCGCGAGCGGGGTCCAGGGGACCCAGTACTTC; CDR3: CASSASGVQGTQYF
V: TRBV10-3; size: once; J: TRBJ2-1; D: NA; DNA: TGTGCCATCAGTGAGTCGACCGGGGTCAATGAGCAGTTCTTC; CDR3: CAISESTGVNEQFF
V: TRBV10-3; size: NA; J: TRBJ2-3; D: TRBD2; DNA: TGTGCCACGAGGACTAGCGGGGGCACTAGCACAGATACGCAGTATTTT; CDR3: CATRTSGGTSTDTQYF
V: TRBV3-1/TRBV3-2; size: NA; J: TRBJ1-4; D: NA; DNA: TGTGCCAGCTCCTCCGCTAATGAAAAACTGTTTTTT; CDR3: CASSSANEKLFF
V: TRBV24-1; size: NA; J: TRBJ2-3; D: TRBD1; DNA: TGTGCCACCAGTGATTCTGGGACAGGGCCAGATACGCAGTATTTT; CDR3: CATSDSGTGPDTQYF
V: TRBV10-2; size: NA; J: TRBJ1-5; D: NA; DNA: TGCGCCAGCAGTGAGTCAAGACTTAATCAGCCCCAGCATTTT; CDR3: CASSESRLNQPQHF
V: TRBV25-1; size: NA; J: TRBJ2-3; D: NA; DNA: TGTGCCAGCAGTGAATACACTAGGAACACAGATACGCAGTATTTT; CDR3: CASSEYTRNTDTQYF
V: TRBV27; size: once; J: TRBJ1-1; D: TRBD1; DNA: TGTGCCAGCAGTTTATCCCCGGACAGGTCAGGTGCTTTCTTT; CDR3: CASSLSPDRSGAFF
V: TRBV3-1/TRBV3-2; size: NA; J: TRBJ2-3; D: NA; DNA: TGTGCCAGCAGTTTCCAGAGCACAGATACGCAGTATTTT; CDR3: CASSFQSTDTQYF
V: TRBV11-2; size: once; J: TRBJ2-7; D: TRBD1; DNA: TGTGCCAGCAGCTTATGGGACAGCTTCTACGAGCAGTACTTC; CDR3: CASSLWDSFYEQYF
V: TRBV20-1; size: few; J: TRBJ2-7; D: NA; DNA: TGCAGTGCCAGGGGTCCATCCGAGCAGTACTTC; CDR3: CSARGPSEQYF
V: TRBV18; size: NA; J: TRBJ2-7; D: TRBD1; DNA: TGTGCCAGCTCACCGGGGACAGGGGACGAGCAGTACTTC; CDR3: CASSPGTGDEQYF
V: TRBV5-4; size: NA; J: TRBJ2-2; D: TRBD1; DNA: TGTGCCAGCAGCATCGGACAGGGGGCCACCGGGGAGCTGTTTTTT; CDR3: CASSIGQGATGELFF
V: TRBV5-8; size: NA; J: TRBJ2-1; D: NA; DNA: TGTGCCAGCAGCTTGGCACAGGCCCACAATGAGCAGTTCTTC; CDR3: CASSLAQAHNEQFF
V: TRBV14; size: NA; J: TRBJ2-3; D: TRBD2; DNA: TGTGCCAGCAGCCCGTGGCGGGGGAGGGACACGCAGTATTTT; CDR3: CASSPWRGRDTQYF
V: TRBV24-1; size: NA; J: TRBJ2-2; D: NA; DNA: TGTGCCGCGCAGGGGTTGGGCACCGGGGAGCTGTTTTTT; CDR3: CAAQGLGTGELFF
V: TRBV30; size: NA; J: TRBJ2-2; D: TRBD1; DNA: TGTGCCTGGACAGGGACAGGGAACACCGGGGAGCTGTTTTTT; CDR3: CAWTGTGNTGELFF
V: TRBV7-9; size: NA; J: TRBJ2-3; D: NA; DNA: TGTGCCAGCAGTCCCCCTCGGGTGTACACAGATACGCAGTATTTT; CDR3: CASSPPRVYTDTQYF
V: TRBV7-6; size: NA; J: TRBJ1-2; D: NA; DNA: TGTGCCAGCAGCATCTCCTCAGGGAGGGATGGCTACACCTTC; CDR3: CASSISSGRDGYTF
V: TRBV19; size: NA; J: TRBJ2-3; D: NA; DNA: TGTGCCAGTAGGGGAGCTATGTCAGATACGCAGTATTTT; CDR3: CASRGAMSDTQYF